Each of the 9 T cell receptor beta chains below was sequenced from the same sample in a study of blood T cell repertoires in COVID-19 (dated by TCRdb to about 2020). The protocol used for the library was the immunoSEQ multiplex PCR assay. TCRdb mirrors the immuneACCESS table, restricted to in-frame sequences. Some clones are absent from its copies; in checked studies, under half trace to an unresolved V gene, and the reason for the others is unknown. Counted in this sample were around 170,000 clones; over 80% of them appeared once. Around 6.1% of the sample comes from the top ten. Sequenced input: peripheral blood. The receptors derive from a woman aged 40 to 50 with acute or convalescent COVID-19.

This rearrangement joins TRBV28 to TRBJ1-2, with D maybe TRBD1 (5 bases). The germline V gene encodes CDR1 MDHEN and CDR2 SYDVKM. The V and J ends lost 7 bases and 4 bases respectively, with 16 bases between them. There are 14 residues in the CDR3. The CDR3 reads CASTQLQAIYGYTF. Written as DNA, the CDR3 is TGTGCCAGCACCCAATTACAGGCTATCTATGGCTACACCTTC.

This clone was picked up a small number of times. This chain connects TRBV10-3 to TRBJ2-2; the D gene is possibly TRBD1 (6 bases). CDR1 is ENHRY, CDR2 SYGVKD, per germline. The CDR3 covers 14 residues. V gave up 8 bases and J gave up 1 base, with 11 bases separating them. CDR3 nucleotide sequence: TGTGCCATCCAACAGGGCCGGAACACCGGGGAGCTGTTTTTT. The encoded protein is CAIQQGRNTGELFF.

The V call is TRBV4-1, the J call TRBJ1-2; D is ambiguous. The CDR3 length is 17 residues. Germline assignment: CDR1 MGHRA and CDR2 YSYEKL. Trimming left V 3 bases short and J 1 base short, with 18 bases between. The CDR3 DNA follows: TGCGCCAGCAGCCAGATCCCCAGGAGGGTTCTTAACTATGGCTACACCTTC. It is translated as CASSQIPRRVLNYGYTF.

V is TRBV7-6 and J is TRBJ1-6; D gene uncertain. V lost 3 bases to trimming and J lost 9 bases, with 15 bases between them. The germline CDR1 and CDR2 sequences are SGHVS and FNYEAQ. CDR3 length: 15 amino acids. CDR3 amino acids: CASSFIDGPSSPLHF. The CDR3 bases are TGTGCCAGCAGCTTCATCGATGGCCCAAGTTCACCCCTCCACTTT.

The J gene is TRBJ2-3, the V gene TRBV7-9; weak D call: TRBD1 (5 bases). From germline, CDR1 is SEHNR and CDR2 FQNEAQ (reference sequence). CDR3 size: 15 residues. Trimming removed 2 bases from V and 2 bases from J, with 11 bases in between. The CDR3 nucleotides are TGTGCCAGCAGCTTAATTACAGGATCCACAGATACGCAGTATTTT. Translating it yields CASSLITGSTDTQYF. Together with reference TRBV7-9 and TRBJ2-3, the CDR3 gives the full variable domain: DTGVSQNPRHKITKRGQNVTFRCDPISEHNRLYWYRQTLGQGPEFLTYFQNEAQLEKSRLLSDRFSAERPKGSFSTLEIQRTEQGDSAMYLCASSLITGSTDTQYFGPGTRLTVL.

The rearrangement joins TRBV28 to TRBJ2-1, with unresolved D. This CDR3 comprises 11 residues. Germline V gene lookup returns CDR1 MDHEN and CDR2 SYDVKM. The V gene lost 4 bases and the J gene lost 9 bases, with 7 bases spanning the gap. The CDR3, as DNA: TGTGCCAGCAGTTCCCGGGTTGAGCAGTTCTTC. Its protein product is CASSSRVEQFF.

This clone was counted only a few times. The chain recombines TRBV9 with TRBJ2-1; D unclear. The CDR3 covers 14 residues. CDR1 is SGDLS, CDR2 YYNGEE, per germline. V lost 2 bases and J 1 base, leaving 7 bases between the germline ends. CDR3 amino acids: CASSVQTSYNEQFF. Here the CDR3 DNA reads TGTGCCAGCAGCGTTCAGACTTCCTACAATGAGCAGTTCTTC.

As regards this clone: A read error may produce the germline difference seen at one junction end. V gene TRBV20-1 combines with J gene TRBJ2-4; D is possibly TRBD2 (5 bases). Germline V gene data show CDR1 as DFQATT and CDR2 as SNEGSKA (reference sequence). This CDR3 has 10 residues. The DNA for the CDR3 is TGCAGTGCTATACTATGGAGGCGGCACTTC. Amino acids: CSAILWRRHF.

The gene calls are TRBV11-2 and TRBJ1-2; tentatively, D is TRBD1 (5 bases). Germline CDR1 reads SGHAT; CDR2 reads FQNNGV. The CDR3 covers 14 residues. V was cut by 3 bases and J by 3 bases, with 11 bases left in between. The CDR3 DNA reads TGTGCCAGCAGCTTCCCTCAGGGCGACTATGGCTACACCTTC. This gives the protein CASSFPQGDYGYTF.